The 18 T cell receptor beta chains reported below all come from one sample, sequenced in a study of T cells in Graves' hyperthyroidism and ophthalmopathy (dated by TCRdb to about 2019). Libraries were made using multiplex PCR. Sequencing relied on an Illumina HiSeq 2000. TCR beta CDR3 regions were amplified from RNA transcripts. The TCR CDR3 was subjected to a first round of RT-PCR using the HTBI primer set and the Qiagen OneStep RT-PCR kit. The public reads were run again by TCRdb, first through fastp at Q25 and then through MiXCR, and only productive beta chains were kept. Each record represents a unique CDR3 protein, reported with the most common genes and DNA among its rows. Within this sample are approximately 410,000 distinct CDR3 sequences, with 12% to 15% of them counted one time only. 5% to 6% of the sample goes to the ten largest clones. Sequencing was carried out using blood. Every receptor here comes from a woman aged 18 to 35 with Graves' hyperthyroidism.

In this sample, this clonotype turned up many times. The chain recombines TRBV7-3 with TRBJ2-5; 7 bases are a match to TRBD2. The CDR3 has 13 amino acids. V was clipped by 5 bases and J by 4 bases; unmatched bases: 4. Germline-derived CDR1 and CDR2 are SGHTA and FQGTGA. For the CDR3, the DNA is TGTGCCAGCAGCCCGGGAGGCATAGAGACCCAGTACTTC. Translation: CASSPGGIETQYF.

This clonotype was detected many times. V and J are TRBV3-1 and TRBJ1-2; tentatively, D is TRBD1 (6 bases). From germline, CDR1 is LGHDT and CDR2 YNNKEL (reference sequence). This CDR3 has 13 residues. V was trimmed by 2 bases and J by 2 bases, leaving 6 bases between them. The DNA for the CDR3 is TGTGCCAGCAGCCAACAGGGGAACTATGGCTACACCTTC. Amino acid sequence: CASSQQGNYGYTF.

The rearrangement uses TRBV6-2 or TRBV6-3 and TRBJ2-7; 7 bases fit TRBD1. The CDR3 consists of 14 residues. The trim removed 6 bases at V and 6 bases at J, leaving 11 bases unmatched. Germline values: CDR1 MNHEY, CDR2 SVGEGT. CDR3 sequence: CASRSLLDRAEQYF. Here the CDR3 DNA reads TGTGCCAGCAGATCACTCCTAGACAGGGCCGAGCAGTACTTC.

The chain is built from TRBV30 and TRBJ1-6, with 9 bases matching TRBD1. The J segment lost 7 bases and the V segment lost 3 bases, leaving 4 bases of the junction unmatched. The length of the CDR3 is 14 residues. CDR1 GTSNPN and CDR2 SVGIG come from the germline V gene (reference sequence). Written as DNA, the CDR3 is TGTGCCTGGAGGGGGACAGGGCGGAATTCACCCCTCCACTTT. Protein: CAWRGTGRNSPLHF.

In its sample, this clonotype was seen a few times. V is TRBV5-1 and J is TRBJ2-1; D is perhaps TRBD1 or TRBD2 (5 bases each). This CDR3 has 15 residues. V was shortened by 0 bases and J by 7 bases, with 14 bases between the two germline ends. Germline V CDR1 and CDR2: SGHRS, YFSETQ. This chain's CDR3 is CASSLATGRINEQFF. CDR3 DNA sequence: TGCGCCAGCAGCTTGGCAACGGGACGGATTAATGAGCAGTTCTTC.

This chain joins TRBV6-1 and TRBJ1-2; the match to TRBD1 covers 9 bases. The trim removed 5 bases at V and 0 bases at J, leaving 7 bases unmatched. Germline V gene sequence: CDR1 MNHNS, CDR2 SASEGT. This CDR3 has 16 amino acids. The CDR3 DNA sequence: TGTGCCAGCAGTTCCGCGGGACAGGGAGCTAACTATGGCTACACCTTC. Translating gives CASSSAGQGANYGYTF.

In this sample, this clonotype turned up many times. The V call is TRBV7-2, the J call TRBJ2-3; maybe TRBD2 (6 bases). Germline V CDR1 and CDR2: SGHTA, FQGNSA. The CDR3 runs to 13 residues. Trimming took off 6 bases at V and 6 bases at J, with 13 bases between the two ends. CDR3 loop: CASREPSVDTQYF. As DNA, the CDR3 is TGTGCCAGCAGGGAACCTAGCGTCGATACGCAGTATTTT.

The chain employs TRBV28 and TRBJ1-6; possibly TRBD1 for D (5 bases). The CDR3 is made up of 16 amino acids. Trimming pared 2 bases from V and 0 bases from J, leaving 8 bases between. Per the germline V gene, CDR1 is MDHEN and CDR2 is SYDVKM. DNA of the CDR3: TGTGCCAGCAGTTTAGACAGCCTCTCCTATAATTCACCCCTCCACTTT. Translated, it gives CASSLDSLSYNSPLHF.

The chain combines TRBV7-2 with TRBJ1-6, with TRBD1 as a possible D gene (5 bases). V was trimmed by 7 bases and J by 5 bases, leaving 18 bases between them. Germline V gives CDR1 SGHTA, CDR2 FQGNSA. This CDR3 is built from 16 residues. This CDR3 is CASTLHQGGDNSPLHF. The CDR3 coding sequence is TGTGCCAGCACCCTCCACCAGGGCGGCGATAATTCACCCCTCCACTTT.

This clonotype has just a few counts. This chain connects TRBV20-1 to TRBJ1-6, with D unresolved. The V gene's germline CDR1 is DFQATT and CDR2 SNEGSKA (reference sequence). Trimming shortened V by 3 bases and J by 3 bases, and 15 bases separated the two germline ends. The CDR3 has 16 residues. The CDR3 protein is CSASQPVRVYNSPLHF. The CDR3 nucleotides are TGCAGTGCTAGCCAGCCGGTCCGGGTCTATAATTCACCCCTCCACTTT.

This clonotype appeared a few times. This chain links TRBV19 with TRBJ1-5; possibly TRBD1 for D (5 bases). The V and J ends lost 1 base and 5 bases respectively, with 12 bases between them. The CDR3 has 15 amino acids. The germline CDR1 and CDR2 sequences are LNHDA and SQIVND (reference sequence). The CDR3 DNA follows: TGTGCCAGTAGTATAGTCCAGTCCAGGGATCAGCCCCAGCATTTT. Amino acids: CASSIVQSRDQPQHF.

This clonotype was detected a few times. The rearrangement uses TRBV4-3 and TRBJ1-2; D remains ambiguous. V lost 3 bases to trimming and J lost 4 bases, with 12 bases between them. Germline values: CDR1 LGHNA, CDR2 YSLEER. This CDR3 is built from 14 residues. CDR3 amino acids: CASSQLGQVYGYTF. CDR3 coding DNA: TGCGCCAGCAGCCAGCTCGGGCAGGTCTATGGCTACACCTTC.

The CDR3 reads CASSRLLEEAFF. CDR3 DNA sequence: TGTGCCAGCAGTAGACTCCTGGAAGAAGCTTTCTTT. The chain links TRBV28 to TRBJ1-1; D gene uncertain. Germline loops: CDR1 MDHEN, CDR2 SYDVKM. CDR3 length: 12 amino acids. V gave up 5 bases and J gave up 8 bases, with 12 bases separating them.

This clonotype has more than one count but fewer than ten. CDR3: CASSQTGGEGYTF. The DNA for the CDR3 is TGTGCCAGCAGCCAAACAGGGGGCGAAGGCTACACCTTC. The rearrangement uses TRBV5-6 and TRBJ1-2, with TRBD1 matching over 9 bases. The CDR3 is 13 residues long. Germline lookup yields CDR1 SGHDT and CDR2 YYEEEE. The J segment lost 8 bases and the V segment lost 4 bases, leaving 6 bases of the junction unmatched. Together with reference TRBV5-6 and TRBJ1-2, the CDR3 gives the full variable domain: DAGVTQSPTHLIKTRGQQVTLRCSPKSGHDTVSWYQQALGQGPQFIFQYYEEEERQRGNFPDRFSGHQFPNYSSELNVNALLLGDSALYLCASSQTGGEGYTFGSGTRLTVV.

The chain couples TRBV12-3 or TRBV12-4 to TRBJ1-2; no clear D gene. V gave up 3 bases and J gave up 2 bases, with 10 bases separating them. The length of the CDR3 is 14 residues. CDR3 region: CASSFNSPNYGYTF. The CDR3 nucleotides are TGTGCCAGCAGTTTCAACAGTCCAAACTATGGCTACACCTTC.

This clonotype has at least ten counts. CDR3 nucleotide sequence: TGTGCCAGCAGCTTAGGGGGGGCCCTCACAGATACGCAGTATTTT. This sequence encodes CASSLGGALTDTQYF. J is TRBJ2-3 and V is TRBV7-3, with a possible D match to TRBD2 (7 bases). V dropped 2 bases and J dropped 2 bases, with 11 bases sitting between them. CDR1 is SGHTA and CDR2 is FQGTGA in the germline V gene. The CDR3 extends over 15 amino acids.

This clonotype was counted ten times or more. The rearrangement links TRBV19 to TRBJ2-1; 13 bases align to TRBD2. The CDR3 totals 15 residues. CDR1 LNHDA and CDR2 SQIVND come from the germline V gene (reference sequence). V shed 6 bases, J shed 11 bases, and the junction held 10 bases outside the gene matches. CDR3 sequence reads: CASRDAGTSGMKQFF. The CDR3 DNA is TGTGCCAGTAGAGATGCCGGGACTAGCGGGATGAAGCAGTTCTTC.

This clonotype was seen a few times. V usage is TRBV14 and J usage is TRBJ1-2, with D uncertain. This CDR3 spans 14 amino acids. Germline V gene data show CDR1 as SGHDN and CDR2 as FVKESK. Between the trimmed V and J ends, which lost 1 base and 8 bases, there was a span of 14 bases. As DNA, the CDR3 is TGTGCCAGCAGCCAAGTTGGGGTACTGGGAGGCTACACCTTC. This encodes CASSQVGVLGGYTF.